What follows are 26 T cell receptor beta chains derived from one specimen sequenced in a study of blood T cell repertoires in COVID-19. Using immunoSEQ multiplex PCR, the repertoire was profiled, and TCRdb retains in-frame clones only, with some absent. The sample consists of 270,000 or so clones, over 75% of them appearing once. Source material: peripheral blood. All receptors derive from a human donor in a cohort sampled during active COVID-19.

The gene calls are TRBV4-1 and TRBJ1-5; D uncertain. Germline CDR1 and CDR2: MGHRA and YSYEKL. Between the trimmed V and J ends, which lost 4 bases and 9 bases, there was a span of 13 bases. The CDR3 length is 13 residues. The CDR3 region has the DNA TGCGCCAGCAGCCCTCAGGACTGGGGGCCCCAGCATTTT. It yields the protein CASSPQDWGPQHF.

J is TRBJ2-7 and V is TRBV5-4; 7 positions match TRBD2. The junction had 7 bases not matched to a gene; V was cut back by 4 bases and J by 3 bases. Per germline, CDR1 SGHNT and CDR2 YYREEE (reference sequence). CDR3 length: 14 residues. The CDR3 DNA is TGTGCCAGCAGCCCCCAACTAGCGAACTACGAGCAGTACTTC. Its translation is CASSPQLANYEQYF.

V gene TRBV29-1 combines with J gene TRBJ1-2; D perhaps matches TRBD1 (6 bases). The CDR3 has 13 amino acids. With 6 bases removed from V and 6 bases from J, the gap between germline ends came to 17 bases. Germline CDR1 is SQVTM and CDR2 is ANQGSEA. The CDR3 here is CSVLLPHRDGYTF. The CDR3 coding sequence is TGCAGCGTCTTATTACCCCACAGGGATGGCTACACCTTC.

The rearrangement uses TRBV28 and TRBJ2-3; D might be TRBD2 (6 bases). The V and J ends lost 4 bases and 2 bases respectively, with 16 bases between them. This CDR3 has 16 amino acids. Germline values: CDR1 MDHEN, CDR2 SYDVKM. This CDR3 is CASSSSSGLATDTQYF. The CDR3 DNA reads TGTGCCAGCAGTTCTAGTTCGGGACTTGCCACAGATACGCAGTATTTT.

The chain joins TRBV5-6 to TRBJ1-3; 9 positions agree with TRBD1. CDR1 is SGHDT, CDR2 YYEEEE, per germline. The V gene end was trimmed by 1 base and the J gene end by 4 bases; junction bases not matched to a gene: 3. The CDR3 totals 15 residues. For the CDR3, the DNA is TGTGCCAGCAGCTTGCTGACAGGGGGAGGAAACACCATATATTTT. It is translated as CASSLLTGGGNTIYF.

The CDR3 sequence: CASHRAGTGGIDTQYF. CDR3 DNA: TGTGCCAGCCACCGAGCCGGGACAGGGGGGATAGATACGCAGTATTTT. V gene TRBV27 combines with J gene TRBJ2-3; 11 bases are a match to TRBD1. V lost 8 bases and J lost 5; bases outside the gene matches: 12. The germline gives CDR1 MNHEY, CDR2 SMNVEV (reference sequence). The CDR3 runs to 16 residues.

The gene calls are TRBV4-1 and TRBJ2-2; D is unresolved. This CDR3 region has 16 residues. Deletions cut 1 base from V and 0 bases from J, with 9 bases between. Germline V CDR1 and CDR2: MGHRA, YSYEKL. CDR3 sequence reads: CASSQVVTTNTGELFF. For the CDR3, the DNA is TGCGCCAGCAGCCAAGTCGTGACAACGAACACCGGGGAGCTGTTTTTT.

The V and J genes are TRBV9 and TRBJ1-3; no clear D. Trimming removed 7 bases from V and 0 bases from J, with 14 bases in between. The CDR3 is 15 residues long. CDR1 is SGDLS, CDR2 YYNGEE, per germline. The CDR3 sequence: CASGRLGFSGNTIYF. As DNA, the CDR3 is TGTGCCAGCGGGCGATTGGGCTTCTCTGGAAACACCATATATTTT. Complete variable domain (other parts from reference TRBV9 and TRBJ1-3): DSGVTQTPKHLITATGQRVTLRCSPRSGDLSVYWYQQSLDQGLQFLIQYYNGEERAKGNILERFSAQQFPDLHSELNLSSLELGDSALYFCASGRLGFSGNTIYFGEGSWLTVV.

The V call is TRBV18, the J call TRBJ1-3; the D is unclear. CDR3 length equals 14 residues. Looked up from germline, CDR1 is KGHSH and CDR2 is LQKENI. Trimming shortened V by 2 bases and J by 4 bases, and 9 bases separated the two germline ends. DNA for the CDR3: TGTGCCAGCTCACCAAACTATTCCGGAAACACCATATATTTT. Amino acids: CASSPNYSGNTIYF.

This chain connects TRBV15 to TRBJ2-1; 14 bases are a match to TRBD2. From germline, CDR1 is LNHNV and CDR2 YYDKDF (reference sequence). The V and J ends lost 2 bases and 6 bases, in that order; junction bases with no gene match: 18. The CDR3 runs to 21 residues. This CDR3 reads CATSRRFFPTSGRASLNEQFF. In DNA form, the CDR3 reads TGTGCCACCAGCAGACGTTTTTTCCCGACTAGCGGGAGGGCCAGCCTCAATGAGCAGTTCTTC.

This clone is a singleton in its sample. CDR3 DNA: TGTGCCAGCAGGTCACTAGCGGGAGTTCCAGAGACCCAGTACTTC. It encodes CASRSLAGVPETQYF. This rearrangement joins TRBV7-9 to TRBJ2-5, with 11 bases identical to TRBD2. In germline, CDR1 is SEHNR, CDR2 FQNEAQ (reference sequence). The CDR3 loop spans 15 amino acids. The V and J ends lost 6 bases and 4 bases, in that order; junction bases with no gene match: 7.

The chain uses TRBV6-5 and TRBJ1-3, with D possibly TRBD1 on 5 matching bases. This CDR3 is built from 15 residues. Deletions cut 5 bases from V and 0 bases from J, with 11 bases between. Germline CDR1 and CDR2: MNHEY and SVGAGI. The CDR3 nucleotides are TGTGCCAGCAGTCCTACCGACAGCTCTGGAAACACCATATATTTT. Encoded protein: CASSPTDSSGNTIYF.

The chain recombines TRBV7-2 with TRBJ1-4; 8 nucleotides agree with TRBD1. The germline gives CDR1 SGHTA, CDR2 FQGNSA. This CDR3 region has 17 residues. V lost 4 bases and J lost 1; bases outside the gene matches: 8. This chain's CDR3 is CASSSLRGQGTNEKLFF. The CDR3 coding sequence is TGTGCCAGCAGCTCCCTTAGAGGACAGGGAACTAATGAAAAACTGTTTTTT.

The chain links TRBV11-2 to TRBJ1-1, with a possible D match to TRBD1 (5 bases). This CDR3 is built from 16 residues. With 5 bases removed from V and 2 bases from J, the gap between germline ends came to 18 bases. CDR1 is SGHAT and CDR2 is FQNNGV in the germline V gene. The DNA for the CDR3 is TGTGCCAGCAGCCCTAGCGGGTGGACATCCAACACTGAAGCTTTCTTT. Protein sequence: CASSPSGWTSNTEAFF.

The chain recombines TRBV27 with TRBJ1-1; D not resolved. Germline CDR1 is MNHEY and CDR2 is SMNVEV (reference sequence). V was shortened by 7 bases and J by 1 base, with 13 bases between the two germline ends. The CDR3 runs to 14 residues. In nucleotides, the CDR3 is TGTGCCAGCACCCCGGCGGGGAGGAACACTGAAGCTTTCTTT. It encodes CASTPAGRNTEAFF.

The CDR3: CASSLDPGEQYF. The DNA for the CDR3 is TGTGCCAGCAGCCTAGACCCCGGCGAGCAGTACTTC. V is TRBV11-1 and J is TRBJ2-7, with D uncertain. The CDR3 length is 12 residues. Germline V gene lookup returns CDR1 SGHAT and CDR2 FQDESV (reference sequence). V was clipped by 5 bases and J by 6 bases, with 11 bases between them. Based on the CDR3 plus reference TRBV11-1 and TRBJ2-7, the full variable domain is EAEVAQSPRYKITEKSQAVAFWCDPISGHATLYWYRQILGQGPELLVQFQDESVVDDSQLPKDRFSAERLKGVDSTLKIQPAELGDSAMYLCASSLDPGEQYFGPGTRLTVT.

The gene calls are TRBV11-2 and TRBJ2-1; D ambiguous. Trimming removed 0 bases at V and 4 bases at J, with 10 bases between. The V gene's germline CDR1 is SGHAT and CDR2 FQNNGV. This CDR3 contains 15 residues. CDR3 protein: CASSLDSAAYNEQFF. CDR3 nucleotide sequence: TGTGCCAGCAGCTTAGATTCGGCGGCGTACAATGAGCAGTTCTTC.

V gene TRBV5-1 combines with J gene TRBJ1-1; TRBD1 matches at 9 bases. The germline CDR1 and CDR2 sequences are SGHRS and YFSETQ. The CDR3 extends over 16 amino acids. With V trimmed by 0 bases and J by 5 bases, 8 bases remained unmatched. CDR3 amino acids: CASSLDGQGIGTEAFF. CDR3 DNA sequence: TGCGCCAGCAGCTTGGATGGACAGGGGATAGGAACTGAAGCTTTCTTT. Filled out from reference TRBV5-1 and TRBJ1-1, the complete variable domain reads KAGVTQTPRYLIKTRGQQVTLSCSPISGHRSVSWYQQTPGQGLQFLFEYFSETQRNKGNFPGRFSGRQFSNSRSEMNVSTLELGDSALYLCASSLDGQGIGTEAFFGQGTRLTVV.

This clone was recorded many times. The rearrangement links TRBV15 to TRBJ2-5, with 7 bases fitting TRBD2. This CDR3 region has 16 residues. The ends lost 5 bases at V and 5 bases at J; junction bases unmatched: 14. CDR1 is LNHNV and CDR2 is YYDKDF in the germline V gene (reference sequence). The CDR3 bases are TGTGCCACCAGCGGAGGGTGGACTAGTGCCGACGAGACCCAGTACTTC. It translates to CATSGGWTSADETQYF.

The gene calls are TRBV2 and TRBJ1-2; 10 positions match TRBD1. There are 14 residues in the CDR3. Looked up from germline, CDR1 is SNHLY and CDR2 is FYNNEI. The V segment lost 7 bases and the J segment 8 bases; nucleotides outside the gene matches: 10. The chain's CDR3 is CASTPGQGKSGYTF. The CDR3 nucleotides read TGTGCCAGCACGCCGGGACAGGGGAAGAGCGGCTACACCTTC.

The chain couples TRBV14 to TRBJ1-6; D is perhaps TRBD1 (6 bases). CDR1 and CDR2 from the germline V gene are SGHDN and FVKESK. The V end was cut by 0 bases, the J end by 6 bases, with 9 bases between. The CDR3 contains 15 residues. CDR3 nucleotide sequence: TGTGCCAGCAGCCAAGAGCAGGGGAGTAATTCACCCCTCCACTTT. This sequence encodes CASSQEQGSNSPLHF.

The V and J genes are TRBV5-6 and TRBJ2-1; 9 bases are a match to TRBD2. V lost 4 bases to trimming and J lost 5 bases; unmatched junction nucleotides: 4. The CDR3 is 14 residues long. Germline loops: CDR1 SGHDT, CDR2 YYEEEE. The CDR3, as DNA: TGTGCCAGCAGCACAAGACTAGCGGACAATGAGCAGTTCTTC. It translates to CASSTRLADNEQFF.

The chain combines TRBV29-1 with TRBJ2-3; 8 nucleotides agree with TRBD1. This CDR3 region has 12 residues. V shed 4 bases and J 3 bases; nucleotides not matched to a gene: 0. Germline CDR1 is SQVTM and CDR2 is ANQGSEA. As DNA, the CDR3 is TGCAGCGTTGGACAGGGGACAGATACGCAGTATTTT. It encodes CSVGQGTDTQYF.

Remarks on this clone: The sample has other DNA sequences that encode this CDR3 too. The CDR3 nucleotides are TGTGCCAGCTCACCAAGGACTAGCGGCTACAATGAGCAGTTCTTC. Residues: CASSPRTSGYNEQFF. The V and J genes are TRBV18 and TRBJ2-1, with TRBD2 matching over 10 bases. The V gene's germline CDR1 is KGHSH and CDR2 LQKENI. Losses at the gene ends were 2 bases for V and 3 bases for J; bases not matched to a gene: 1. The CDR3 runs to 15 residues.

The chain's CDR3 is CASSFSGGGNQPQHF. In nucleotides, the CDR3 is TGTGCCAGCAGTTTTAGTGGGGGGGGGAATCAGCCCCAGCATTTT. The chain combines TRBV28 with TRBJ1-5; TRBD1 is a possible D gene (5 bases). The ends were cut back, 3 bases at V and 4 bases at J, with 13 bases in the middle. Germline lookup yields CDR1 MDHEN and CDR2 SYDVKM. The CDR3 sequence is 15 residues long.

The chain combines TRBV18 with TRBJ1-1; D ambiguous. CDR3 length: 12 residues. V was cut by 5 bases and J by 5 bases, with 9 bases left in between. CDR1 is KGHSH and CDR2 is LQKENI in the germline V gene. CDR3 loop: CASSEVRTEAFF. The CDR3 nucleotides are TGTGCCAGCTCAGAGGTGAGAACTGAAGCTTTCTTT.